This T cell receptor (beta chain) appears in the sequencing data of a study of shared clonotypes between healthy human individuals. Measured with immunoSEQ multiplex PCR; TCRdb has only the in-frame clones, and not every one. The repertoire holds more than 2 million clones, with roughly 95% as singletons. Germline V gene lookup returns CDR1 LNHDA and CDR2 SQIVND (reference sequence). The CDR3 runs to 15 residues. The junction had 6 bases not matched to a gene; V was cut back by 7 bases and J by 0 bases. The receptor's source is a young man in good health. The sample was naive CD4+ T cells sorted from blood. Specified subset: CD45RA+ positively selected. The chain employs TRBV19 and TRBJ1-5; 7 positions match TRBD1. CDR3 sequence reads: CASKVTGYSNQPQHF. The CDR3, as DNA: TGTGCCAGTAAAGTGACAGGGTATAGCAATCAGCCCCAGCATTTT.